Detailed here is one TCR beta chain. The record originates from a study of regulatory T cells in long-lasting Graves disease. For the study at large: Prior antithyroid drug treatment in newly diagnosed Graves' patients lasted under 3 months.

Sample time point: newly diagnosed GD, antithyroid drugs for less than 3 months. Following extraction of RNA from PBMCs, that RNA was used to make the TCR library. The authors drew patients from an endocrinology department in Xi'an, China. Peripheral blood, at 7.5 to 9 milliliters, went into EDTA tubes. Libraries of TCR beta came from iRepertoire HTBI primers plus Arm-PCR of CDR3 regions. TCRdb re-derived calls from the multiplex PCR reads in MiXCR, one entry per CDR3 protein. The sample holds 300,000 to 450,000 distinct CDR3 sequences, roughly 15% seen once. This CDR3 is 13 amino acids long. V lost 3 bases to trimming and J lost 5 bases; unmatched junction nucleotides: 2. Per the germline V gene, CDR1 is LNHDA and CDR2 is SQIVND (reference sequence).

The sequenced sample was peripheral blood mononuclear cells (PBMCs), obtained at new diagnosis, from a patient treated with antithyroid drugs. V gene TRBV19 combines with J gene TRBJ1-2, with TRBD1 identical over 8 bases. This sequence originates from a female donor with Graves disease. The CDR3 nucleotides read TGTGCCAGTAGTATCGGGACAGGATATGGCTACACCTTC. Translated: CASSIGTGYGYTF.